The T cell receptor (beta chain) under discussion was sequenced for a study of cytomegalovirus exposure and HLA in healthy donors (dated 2017 in TCRdb). About the investigation overall: In an earlier analysis of 550 to 750 of the donors, 276 Gb of sequence data and roughly 100 million unique TCR beta sequences from roughly 180 million T cells were reported. Among 300 to 450 genotyped donors of the cohort, an average of about 240,000 unique TCR beta nucleotide sequences were sequenced per donor, roughly 18% of them non-productive. A separate validation cohort of approximately 130 different subjects was used in addition to the roughly 720-subject first cohort. Using immunosequencing, the study profiled T cell repertoires from fewer than 850 subjects and related those repertoires to cytomegalovirus serostatus. Because of strong linkage in the cohort, five DR-DQ haplotypes were treated as single units for association and clustering. Of the 300 to 450 genotyped donors, approximately 83% fell in the genetic ancestry cluster associated with self-reported Caucasian donors. Typing coverage differed by locus: A, B, C, DRB1 and DQB1 were typed in roughly 620-630 donors, DQA1 in 500 to 550, DPA1 in approximately 600, and DPB1 in 450 to 480. The study was designed to test whether signatures of past pathogen exposure could be identified by cataloging public T cell receptors. To study patterns of TCR occurrence, a later analysis re-analyzed previously published TCR beta repertoires from several hundred donors and added high-resolution HLA genotyping. HLA typing included class I and class II loci at four-digit resolution. In an earlier analysis of around 540 of the donors, high-throughput TCR beta sequencing was used to judge whether each TCR beta V gene segment behaved as functional or pseudogenic. High-throughput TCR immunosequencing, statistical association of individual TCRs with disease status, and machine learning were combined to predict cytomegalovirus infection status. In a later genetic analysis, genome-wide SNP genotypes for about 65% of the 666 donors were used, and that subset was treated as a discovery cohort. Donor age, sex, ethnicity and CMV serostatus were compiled together with the repertoire data. An early release that covered around 590 HLA-typed donors contained around 330 gigabases of sequencing data and approximately 85 million unique TCR sequences. Rather than using new phenotypic data, the later analysis identified candidate immune exposures from TCR beta sequences and from how often those sequences occurred across donors. Every discovery cohort repertoire had been produced on one sequencing platform. General findings and caveats noted by the study authors: HLA typing was unavailable for some donors at each locus, so association tests used only the typed subset. A later analysis found that most CMV-associated TCR beta chains appeared HLA-restricted, with HLA associations seemingly driven largely by CMV exposure. A group of highly shared sequence variants was considered likely to be a technical artifact of the sequencing pipeline. When HLA alleles, especially DR and DQ, strongly co-occurred, TCR associations were difficult to assign to individual alleles. The only immune exposure information available for the cohort was CMV serostatus. According to a later analysis, TCR association rates differed among HLA loci, with DRB1 alleles showing the most associated TCRs and HLA-C alleles showing the fewest. The presence/absence analyses assumed that sequencing depth was roughly uniform across donors, and that assumption may not be true. It was suggested by the authors that the approach could potentially be generalized to other disease states and immunological phenotypes. In an earlier analysis of some 550 of the donors, most TCR beta V segments were observed in productive rearrangements about 90% or about 30% of the time, broadly matching IMGT annotations. Across donors, most TCR sequences were observed very rarely, whereas some public TCRs were present in many individuals. The cohort was sequenced for TCR beta chains only, and without alpha or paired-chain data the features that could be detected were limited. A further reported finding was that TCR beta sequences accurately predicted the HLA-A and HLA-B alleles for most subjects in the first cohort. The study gave a list of more than 150 TCR beta chains associated with cytomegalovirus. In a later analysis, HLA-associated TCR beta chains were found to be more clonally expanded and to have lower generation probabilities than equally common non-associated chains. Because counts were too low, about 18 rarely observed V segments, including chromosome 9 orphons, were excluded from the earlier analysis of 587 of the donors. In a later genetic analysis, a missense DCLRE1C variant was associated with V-gene and J-gene trimming of TCR beta chains, and the association was replicated in an independent cohort. The 87-base-pair reads could not distinguish some IMGT-functional V segments, including TRBV6-2 and TRBV6-3, so those segments were excluded. Compared with the roughly 670-donor mean, donors in an Asian-associated ancestry cluster had fewer N-insertions in productive TCRs, according to a later genetic analysis. In vitro tests confirmed that three of the cytomegalovirus-associated TCR beta chains recognize cytomegalovirus antigens. A later analysis associated approximately 17,000 TCR beta sequences with specific HLA alleles at a false discovery rate of 0.05. Linkage disequilibrium might explain the correlated functional status among segregating V segments, but an unknown experimental factor could not be ruled out. The classifier was reported to diagnose cytomegalovirus status with high specificity and sensitivity in both the original and validation cohorts. A later analysis reported that several top co-occurrence clusters appeared linked to parvovirus B19, influenza, CMV and Epstein-Barr virus.

The cohort consisted of hundreds of healthy bone marrow donors. All cohort members were sampled while nominally healthy, although unrecorded immune exposures were likely present. The donor was CMV seropositive and belonged to the group of some 290 seropositive cohort members. Every donor gave a peripheral blood sample, and the peripheral blood mononuclear cells from that sample were used for TCR beta sequencing. Genomic DNA extraction from the blood cell samples was performed with the Qiagen DNeasy Blood Extraction Kit. The library was obtained by the immunoSEQ multiplex PCR assay. A mixture of 60 forward primers for TCR Vbeta segments and 13 reverse primers for TCR Jbeta segments was used in the multiplex PCR. The CDR3 region of rearranged TCR beta genes was amplified from genomic DNA by a multiplex PCR assay. The Illumina HiSeq System was used to sequence the amplified TCR beta libraries as 87-base-pair reads. Concerning the study's data processing: A later analysis counted around 72 million unique TCR beta chains across the 550 to 800 repertoires, and some 11 million of these chains were shared by at least two donors. A nearest-neighbor algorithm error-corrected the raw reads and collapsed the reads into unique sequences, merging closely related sequences to remove PCR and sequencing errors. V, D and J gene segments were assigned by aligning CDR3 sequences to IMGT reference sequences. For a sequence to be retained, a match of at least six nucleotides to both a V gene segment and a J gene segment was required. A rearrangement was called productive if the CDR3 had no stop codons and remained in frame with V and J, and every other rearrangement was called non-productive. CDR3 was defined according to IMGT convention as the region running from the second conserved V-encoded cysteine to the conserved J-encoded phenylalanine. The earlier analysis of about 610 of the donors excluded sequences that lacked an unambiguous match to a single V gene segment. In an earlier analysis of 587 of the donors, a V segment was called functional when productive rearrangements were above 56.7%, and segregating when the standard deviation between donors exceeded 5%. A statistical classification framework was built for diagnosing cytomegalovirus status from the catalog of TCR beta chain sequences. A later analysis assigned V and J genes by comparing TCR nucleotide sequences with IMGT/GENE-DB human TR gene sequences. The TCRdist pipeline was used in a later analysis to assign CDR3 sequences and most-parsimonious VDJ recombination scenarios. In a later analysis, each TCR beta chain was defined by its CDR3 amino acid sequence together with its V-gene family, and reads lacking a unique V-gene family were excluded. As a way to deal with suspected cross-contamination and a sequencing artifact, a later analysis dropped roughly 600 nucleotide sequences that were highly shared and had low generation probability. In a later analysis, a clonal expansion index was calculated for each public chain from normalized within-repertoire ranks of inferred template counts. In a later analysis, generation probabilities were computed with a VDJ recombination model fitted to out-of-frame rearrangements, and the resulting probabilities were checked against IGoR. Hypergeometric tests were used in a later analysis to score TCR-TCR, TCR-HLA and TCR-CMV co-occurrence, with a repertoire-size bias correction applied to the TCR pairs. A later analysis estimated false discovery rates by permuting HLA or CMV assignments 20 times. In a later analysis, co-occurring TCRs were grouped with DBSCAN, and TCRdist sequence similarity was added when clustering was performed within HLA-allele-positive subsets. For co-occurrence clustering, repertoires with fewer than 30,000 or more than 120,000 public chains were excluded, along with several repertoires with anomalous nucleotide sharing. The table comes from immuneACCESS by way of TCRdb, which keeps in-frame sequences with V and J called. Part of the clones is missing from these tables; in studies checked, under half for an unresolved V gene and the rest for unknown reasons. The V and J calls and the clone size are those of that table, but D and trimming were determined from the DNA. The sample table holds over 80,000 clones, of which around 82% were seen once. In total, the top ten clones hold roughly 5.1% of the sample.

About this clone: The clone's antigen remains unknown. No base qualities exist here, and no much larger clone lies one base off it.

Taken from cysteine to phenylalanine, the CDR3 has 11 residues. The entry retains the CDR3 DNA only, 33 bases that are in frame from base 1. V and J are trimmed by 4 bases and 15 bases, and the gene matches miss 6 bases of the junction. Looking up the germline V gene yields CDR1 LGHNT and CDR2 FRNRAP. The clonotype originates from a man in his forties in good health and CMV-seropositive. The chain uses TRBV12-5 and TRBJ2-1; 7 nucleotides in the junction match TRBD1. Material: PBMCs. The CDR3 region: CASGSTGPAFF. In nucleotides, the sequence is TGTGCTAGTGGTTCGACAGGGCCGGCGTTCTTC.